What follows describes a single TCR beta chain. With 4 bases clipped from V and 0 bases from J, the junction kept 10 bases outside the gene matches. The CDR3 runs 19 residues. Per the germline V gene, CDR1 is LGHNA and CDR2 is YSLEER. The data were produced by immunoSEQ multiplex PCR, yet TCRdb's version contains in-frame clones alone and is incomplete. The sample records approximately 69,000 clones, about 90% being singletons. This sample stems from a study of blood T cell repertoires in COVID-19. Study-wide context: PBMCs, B-cell-depleted T cells, or T cells provided the cDNA or gDNA that made up the material.

This chain joins TRBV4-3 and TRBJ2-3; TRBD2 agrees at 13 bases. This TCR was sampled from a man between 45 and 60 years old with acute or convalescent COVID-19. Sequences were obtained from peripheral blood. In DNA form, the CDR3 reads TGCGCCAGCAGCCCGGGGACTAGCGGGGTACTCTCTAGCACAGATACGCAGTATTTT. Amino acid sequence: CASSPGTSGVLSSTDTQYF.